This T cell receptor beta chain was identified in a study of cytomegalovirus exposure and HLA in healthy donors. Study results and limitations: In a later analysis, at a false discovery rate of 0.05, 15,000 to 20,000 TCR beta sequences were associated with HLA alleles. Solely CMV serostatus was available to characterize immune exposure. High sensitivity and specificity were reportedly achieved when the classifier diagnosed cytomegalovirus status.

As to this clone: Antigen: not known.

PCR primers comprised 60 Vbeta and 13 Jbeta primers. The protocol was immunoSEQ multiplex PCR, while the TCRdb copy is restricted to in-frame clones and leaves out a portion. The sample yields around 78,000 clones, less than 85% seen once. With 0 bases removed from V and 4 bases from J, the gap between germline ends came to 6 bases. There are 14 residues in the CDR3. Germline assignment: CDR1 LGHNA and CDR2 YSLEER. Material: PBMCs. The rearrangement joins TRBV4-3 to TRBJ2-2, with D uncertain. This clonotype was obtained from a male donor in good health and CMV-seronegative. CDR3 DNA: TGCGCCAGCAGCCAAGATGTCGGCACCGGGGAGCTGTTTTTT. Translation: CASSQDVGTGELFF.